This entry describes one TCR beta chain. This specimen belongs to a study of T cells in Graves' hyperthyroidism and ophthalmopathy. Amplified regions were TCR beta CDR3 sequences from RNA transcripts. An initial round of RT-PCR targeting the TCR CDR3 relied on the HTBI primer set. Using its own MiXCR run on the multiplex PCR reads, TCRdb lists one record per CDR3 protein. The sample records about 640,000 distinct CDR3 sequences, roughly 15% being singletons. Germline V gives CDR1 MNHEY, CDR2 SVGEGT. This CDR3 contains 15 residues. Trimming at V came to 6 bases and at J to 7 bases, leaving 6 bases not matched to a gene.

Specimen: blood. This sequence joins TRBV6-2 or TRBV6-3 and TRBJ2-1; TRBD2 agrees at 13 bases. The TCR comes from a woman aged 50 to 65 with Graves' ophthalmopathy. The chain's CDR3 is CASRWTSGRLNEQFF. The CDR3 coding sequence is TGTGCCAGCAGGTGGACTAGCGGGAGATTAAATGAGCAGTTCTTC.